The 18 T cell receptor beta chains presented below share a single source sample, sequenced in a study of spatial heterogeneity in lung cancer. Each CDR3 protein is one row after TCRdb ran MiXCR on the 5' RACE reads. Altogether about 50,000 distinct CDR3 sequences are present, about 7.4% being singletons, with the ten largest covering over 30%. Time point denoted: blood at routine non-recurrence follow-up after resection. No cells were sorted before sequencing. The whole RNA sequenced was extracted from tumor, nontumor lung or frozen PBMC. The specimen was PBMCs, collected at follow-up. All receptors derive from a female donor with early-stage non-small cell lung cancer.

This clonotype was detected only a few times. The V and J genes are TRBV11-2 and TRBJ2-7, with D unresolved. CDR1 is SGHAT, CDR2 FQNNGV, per germline. V gave up 5 bases and J gave up 3 bases, with 17 bases separating them. This CDR3 is built from 15 residues. The chain's CDR3 is CASSLSKGSNYEQYF. CDR3 nucleotides: TGTGCCAGCAGCCTCTCCAAAGGCAGCAACTACGAGCAGTACTTC.

The rearrangement uses TRBV2 and TRBJ2-1, with 11 bases lining up with TRBD1. Trimming removed 6 bases from V and 5 bases from J; junction bases left unmatched: 3. Looked up from germline, CDR1 is SNHLY and CDR2 is FYNNEI. This CDR3 comprises 14 residues. For the CDR3, the DNA is TGTGCCAGCAGGAGGGACAGGGGGAACAATGAGCAGTTCTTC. This sequence encodes CASRRDRGNNEQFF.

The genes are TRBV4-1 and TRBJ1-5; 11 nucleotides agree with TRBD1. J lost 9 bases, V lost 0 bases, and 7 bases had no gene match. Germline V lookup: CDR1 MGHRA, CDR2 YSYEKL. This CDR3 spans 16 amino acids. The CDR3 here is CASSQDPGQGGGPQHF. CDR3 sequence (DNA): TGCGCCAGCAGCCAAGATCCGGGACAGGGGGGTGGGCCCCAGCATTTT.

As regards this clonotype: A much larger clone differs by one base, so this may be a read error. The genes are TRBV7-9 and TRBJ1-6; D is undetermined. The germline V gene encodes CDR1 SEHNR and CDR2 FQNEAQ (reference sequence). The CDR3 contains 14 residues. The CDR3 DNA is TGTGCCAGGAGCTTAGAAACCTATAATTCACCCCTCCACTTT. Translated: CARSLETYNSPLHF.

This clonotype was observed many times. Here the CDR3 reads CASSPQPGGYGYTF. The CDR3 DNA follows: TGTGCCAGCAGTCCTCAGCCCGGAGGCTATGGCTACACCTTC. This chain uses TRBV7-3 with TRBJ1-2; D ambiguous. The CDR3 is 14 amino acids. V was shortened by 6 bases and J by 4 bases, with 15 bases between the two germline ends. Germline V CDR1 and CDR2: SGHTA, FQGTGA.

About this clonotype itself: The germline gene is not matched at one end of the junction; a read error may be the cause. This chain joins TRBV19 and TRBJ1-2; tentatively, D is TRBD1 (5 bases). The germline V gene has CDR1 LNHDA and CDR2 SQIVND (reference sequence). CDR3 length equals 14 residues. The CDR3 protein is CARSMGPSEYGYTF. Here the CDR3 DNA reads TGTGCCAGAAGTATGGGGCCCTCCGAATATGGCTACACCTTC.

This clonotype was seen repeatedly, ten times or more. The chain is built from TRBV6-5 and TRBJ2-5, with D unresolved. Trimming left V 6 bases short and J 7 bases short, with 9 bases between. The V gene's germline CDR1 is MNHEY and CDR2 SVGAGI. CDR3 size: 11 residues. This CDR3 is CASRHSGTQYF. CDR3 sequence (DNA): TGTGCCAGCAGGCACAGTGGGACCCAGTACTTC.

The table lists this clonotype with a few counts. The V and J genes are TRBV18 and TRBJ2-7; D could derive from TRBD1 or TRBD2 (5 bases each). This CDR3 has 15 residues. The V gene lost 0 bases and the J gene lost 4 bases, with 13 bases spanning the gap. Germline-derived CDR1 and CDR2 are KGHSH and LQKENI. CDR3 amino acids: CASSPPSGTDYEQYF. CDR3 nucleotide sequence: TGTGCCAGCTCACCACCGTCCGGGACCGATTACGAGCAGTACTTC.

This clonotype was detected only a few times. J is TRBJ2-7 and V is TRBV6-6; D is perhaps TRBD1 (6 bases). Trimming stripped 6 bases from V and 5 bases from J, with 11 bases between. CDR1 and CDR2 from the germline V gene are MNHNY and SVGAGI (reference sequence). This CDR3 is built from 12 residues. DNA for the CDR3: TGTGCCAGCAGAAACACAGGGAACGAGCAGTACTTC. Protein product: CASRNTGNEQYF.

This clonotype was counted only a few times. The V call is TRBV12-5, the J call TRBJ2-3; D is unresolved. This CDR3 has 17 amino acids. Between the trimmed V and J ends, which lost 1 base and 4 bases, there was a span of 18 bases. In germline, CDR1 is LGHNT, CDR2 FRNRAP. The CDR3 DNA reads as TGTGCTAGTGGTTTGGGCCGGTCAACTAAGGCGGCAGATACGCAGTATTTT. It specifies CASGLGRSTKAADTQYF.

J is TRBJ1-5 and V is TRBV12-5, with TRBD1 as a possible D gene (5 bases). The CDR3 consists of 13 residues. The germline V and J ends were trimmed by 7 bases and 4 bases, with 11 bases remaining between them. Germline V gene sequence: CDR1 LGHNT, CDR2 FRNRAP. The CDR3 nucleotides are TGTGCTAGTGCCTTTGGGGCAAATCAGCCCCAGCATTTT. It codes for CASAFGANQPQHF. Complete variable domain (other parts from reference TRBV12-5 and TRBJ1-5): DARVTQTPRHKVTEMGQEVTMRCQPILGHNTVFWYRQTMMQGLELLAYFRNRAPLDDSGMPKDRFSAEMPDATLATLKIQPSEPRDSAVYFCASAFGANQPQHFGDGTRLSIL.

This clonotype was detected ten times or more. This CDR3 is CASSPWAGGAFGANVLTF. The CDR3 DNA is TGTGCCAGCAGCCCCTGGGCAGGGGGCGCCTTTGGGGCCAACGTCCTGACTTTC. The V call is TRBV7-6, the J call TRBJ2-6; 8 bases fit TRBD1. V shed 5 bases and J 3 bases; nucleotides not matched to a gene: 12. This CDR3 has 18 residues. Germline assignment: CDR1 SGHVS and CDR2 FNYEAQ.

This clonotype was counted many times. The chain links TRBV3-1 to TRBJ1-2; tentatively, D is TRBD1 (6 bases). The V end was cut by 0 bases, the J end by 8 bases, with 16 bases between. This CDR3 spans 15 amino acids. CDR1 and CDR2 from the germline V gene are LGHDT and YNNKEL (reference sequence). Written as DNA, the CDR3 is TGTGCCAGCAGCCAAGAAGACAGGTTCGAGTGGGGCTACACCTTC. Translation: CASSQEDRFEWGYTF.

This clonotype was found many times. The chain links TRBV7-8 to TRBJ2-1; D possibly matches TRBD1 or TRBD2 (6 bases each). The CDR3 sequence is 14 residues long. The V gene's germline CDR1 is SGHVS and CDR2 FQNEAQ. V lost 8 bases and J 2 bases, leaving 13 bases between the germline ends. This chain's CDR3 is CASLRGLTYNEQFF. The CDR3 nucleotides read TGTGCCAGCCTCAGGGGACTGACCTACAATGAGCAGTTCTTC.

The chain couples TRBV16 to TRBJ1-1, with 9 bases identical to TRBD1. Germline CDR1 and CDR2: KGHSY and FQNENV. V lost 2 bases and J lost 2; bases outside the gene matches: 6. The CDR3 runs 16 residues. The CDR3 sequence: CASSQPGQGLNTEAFF. The CDR3 region has the DNA TGTGCCAGCAGCCAACCGGGACAGGGTTTAAACACTGAAGCTTTCTTT. Together with reference TRBV16 and TRBJ1-1, the CDR3 gives the full variable domain: GEEVAQTPKHLVRGEGQKAKLYCAPIKGHSYVFWYQQVLKNEFKFLISFQNENVFDETGMPKERFSAKCLPNSPCSLEIQATKLEDSAVYFCASSQPGQGLNTEAFFGQGTRLTVV.

This clonotype was seen at least ten times. The chain couples TRBV29-1 to TRBJ2-2; unclear D gene. V was trimmed by 5 bases and J by 7 bases, leaving 5 bases between them. Germline assignment: CDR1 SQVTM and CDR2 ANQGSEA. The CDR3 covers 10 residues. In DNA, the CDR3 is TGCAGCGTTAGTAACGGGGAGCTGTTTTTT. This translates into CSVSNGELFF.

This CDR3 is CASRADYGNTIYF. The CDR3 DNA reads TGTGCCAGCAGGGCCGATTACGGAAACACCATATATTTT. The chain links TRBV6-6 to TRBJ1-3, with unresolved D. The CDR3 spans 13 residues. Germline values: CDR1 MNHNY, CDR2 SVGAGI (reference sequence). V lost 6 bases, J lost 4 bases, and 10 bases lay in between.

This clonotype was seen at least ten times. The rearrangement links TRBV12-3 or TRBV12-4 to TRBJ1-5; TRBD1 is a possible D gene (5 bases). Trimming stripped 6 bases from V and 2 bases from J, with 17 bases between. This CDR3 spans 16 amino acids. The CDR3 reads CASRLRVLGGNQPQHF. The CDR3, as DNA: TGTGCCAGCAGACTCCGGGTCTTAGGGGGCAATCAGCCCCAGCATTTT.